This TCR beta chain was sequenced during a study of lung T cells in sarcoidosis with Löfgren's syndrome. About the research overall: CD4+ T cells build up in sarcoidosis bronchoalveolar lavage fluid.

Whole-study findings and limits: Multiple Löfgren's syndrome patients reportedly shared TRAV12-1 and TRBV2 CDR3 motifs.

A note on this clonotype: The antigen remains unidentified.

The V gene's germline CDR1 is KGHSH and CDR2 LQKENI. Trimming removed 4 bases from V and 5 bases from J, with 23 bases in between. The CDR3 is 18 amino acids. Via MiXCR, TCRdb re-called the reads, giving one row per CDR3 protein. This table has tens of thousands of distinct CDR3 sequences, approximately 22% appearing once. Specimen: CD4+ T cells from PBMCs. The chain carries TRBV18 and TRBJ1-4; perhaps TRBD1 as D (6 bases). The clonotype was recovered from a human donor with sarcoidosis (Löfgren's syndrome or another form), or a control subject (not recorded which). The CDR3 loop reads CASSRNRASALENEKLFF. In nucleotides, the CDR3 is TGTGCCAGCTCACGAAACAGGGCTTCGGCGCTTGAAAATGAAAAACTGTTTTTT.